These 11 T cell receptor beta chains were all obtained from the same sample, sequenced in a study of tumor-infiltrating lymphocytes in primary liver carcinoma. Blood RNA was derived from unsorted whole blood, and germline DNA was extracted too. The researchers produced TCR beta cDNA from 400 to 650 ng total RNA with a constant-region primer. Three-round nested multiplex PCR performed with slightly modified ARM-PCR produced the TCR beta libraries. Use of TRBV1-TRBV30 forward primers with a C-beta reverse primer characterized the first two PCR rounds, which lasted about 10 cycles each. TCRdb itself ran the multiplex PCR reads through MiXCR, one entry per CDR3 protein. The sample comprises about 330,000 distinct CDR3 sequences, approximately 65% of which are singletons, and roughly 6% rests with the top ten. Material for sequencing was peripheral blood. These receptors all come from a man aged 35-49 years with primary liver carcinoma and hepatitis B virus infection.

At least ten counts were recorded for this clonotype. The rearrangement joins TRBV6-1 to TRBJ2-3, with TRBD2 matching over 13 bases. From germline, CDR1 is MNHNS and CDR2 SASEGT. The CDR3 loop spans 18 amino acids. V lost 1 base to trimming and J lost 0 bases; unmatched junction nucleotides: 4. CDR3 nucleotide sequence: TGTGCCAGCAGTGAAGGGGGACTAGCGGGGTCTAGCACAGATACGCAGTATTTT. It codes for CASSEGGLAGSSTDTQYF.

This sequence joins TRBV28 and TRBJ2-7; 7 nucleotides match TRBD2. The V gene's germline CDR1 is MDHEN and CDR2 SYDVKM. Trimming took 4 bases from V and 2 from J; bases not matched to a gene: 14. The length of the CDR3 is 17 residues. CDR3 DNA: TGTGCCAGCAGTTACTGGTCAAATGGGGGGGTGGCCTACGAGCAGTACTTC. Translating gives CASSYWSNGGVAYEQYF. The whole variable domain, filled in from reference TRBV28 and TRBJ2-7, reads DVKVTQSSRYLVKRTGEKVFLECVQDMDHENMFWYRQDPGLGLRLIYFSYDVKMKEKGDIPEGYSVSREKKERFSLILESASTNQTSMYLCASSYWSNGGVAYEQYFGPGTRLTVT.

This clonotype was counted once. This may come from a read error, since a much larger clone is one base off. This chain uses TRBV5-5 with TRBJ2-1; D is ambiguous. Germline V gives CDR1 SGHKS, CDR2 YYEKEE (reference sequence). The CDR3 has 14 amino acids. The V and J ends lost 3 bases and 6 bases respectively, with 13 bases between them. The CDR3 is CASSSGVGVNEQFF. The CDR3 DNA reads TGTGCCAGCAGCTCTGGGGTTGGGGTCAATGAGCAGTTCTTC.

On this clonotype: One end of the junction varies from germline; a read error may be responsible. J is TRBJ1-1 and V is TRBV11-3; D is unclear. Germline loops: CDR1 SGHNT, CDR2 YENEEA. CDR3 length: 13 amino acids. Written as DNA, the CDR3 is TGTGCCAGCAGTTTAGAAGGGAACACTGATGCTTTCTTT. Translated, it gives CASSLEGNTDAFF.

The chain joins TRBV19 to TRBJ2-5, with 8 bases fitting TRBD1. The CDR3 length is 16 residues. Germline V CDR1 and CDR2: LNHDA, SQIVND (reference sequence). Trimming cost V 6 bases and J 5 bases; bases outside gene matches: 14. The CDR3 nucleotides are TGTGCCAGTAGCTATTCAGGGGGCTCGGGCCGGGAGACCCAGTACTTC. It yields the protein CASSYSGGSGRETQYF.

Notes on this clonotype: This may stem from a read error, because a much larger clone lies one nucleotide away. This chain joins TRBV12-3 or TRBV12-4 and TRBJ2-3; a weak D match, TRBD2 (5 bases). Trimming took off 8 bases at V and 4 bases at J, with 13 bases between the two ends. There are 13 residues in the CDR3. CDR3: CASGGEDSDTQYF. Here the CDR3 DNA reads TGTGCCAGCGGAGGTGAGGATTCAGATACGCAGTATTTT.

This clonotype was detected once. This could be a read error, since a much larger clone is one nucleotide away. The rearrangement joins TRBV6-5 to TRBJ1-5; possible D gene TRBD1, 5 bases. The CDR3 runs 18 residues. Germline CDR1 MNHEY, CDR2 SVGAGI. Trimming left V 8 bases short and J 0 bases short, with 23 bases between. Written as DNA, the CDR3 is TGTGCCAGCCAGAGGGAGGGGATGCGCCCTTATAGCAATCAGCCCCAGCATTTT. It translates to CASQREGMRPYSNQPQHF.

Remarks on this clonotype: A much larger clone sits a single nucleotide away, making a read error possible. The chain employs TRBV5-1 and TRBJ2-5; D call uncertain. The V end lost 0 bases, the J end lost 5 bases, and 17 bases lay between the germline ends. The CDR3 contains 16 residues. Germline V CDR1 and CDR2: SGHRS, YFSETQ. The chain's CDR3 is CASSLEVTTGRETQYF. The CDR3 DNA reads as TGCGCCAGCAGCTTGGAGGTGACAACTGGTCGGGAGACCCAGTACTTC.

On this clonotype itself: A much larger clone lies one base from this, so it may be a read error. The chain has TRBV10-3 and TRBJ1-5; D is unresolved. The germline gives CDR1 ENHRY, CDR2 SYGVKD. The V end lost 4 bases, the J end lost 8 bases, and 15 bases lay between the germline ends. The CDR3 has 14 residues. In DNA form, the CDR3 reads TGTGCCATCAGTGCGGGGATCGGTAATAAGCCCCAGCATTTT. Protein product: CAISAGIGNKPQHF.

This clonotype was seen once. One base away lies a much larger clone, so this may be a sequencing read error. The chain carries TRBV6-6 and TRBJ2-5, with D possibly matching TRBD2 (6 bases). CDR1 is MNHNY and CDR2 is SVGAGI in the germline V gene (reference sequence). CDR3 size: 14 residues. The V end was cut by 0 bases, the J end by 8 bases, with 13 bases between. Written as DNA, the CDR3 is TGTGCCAGCAGTTACTCGGGACTTGACGATACCCAGTACTTC. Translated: CASSYSGLDDTQYF.

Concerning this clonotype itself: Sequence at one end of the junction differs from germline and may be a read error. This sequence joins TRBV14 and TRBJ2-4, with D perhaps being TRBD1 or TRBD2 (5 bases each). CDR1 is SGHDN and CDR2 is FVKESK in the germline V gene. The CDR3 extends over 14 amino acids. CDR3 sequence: CARSRSPEGNIQYF. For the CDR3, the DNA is TGTGCCAGAAGCCGGAGTCCCGAGGGGAACATCCAGTACTTC.